The sequence of this TCR beta chain was determined in a study of shared clonotypes between healthy human individuals. General observations from the study: Clonotypes not shared had lower generation probabilities than those common to all four donors. Naive subsets typically showed greater estimated richness than memory subsets. Sequencing depth was a factor that was expected to affect clonotype sharing among donors.

Data came from immunoSEQ multiplex PCR; TCRdb stores just in-frame clones and leaves some out. The sample contains roughly 2.5 million clones, around nine tenths of which appear only once. Notes on this clone: Its cognate antigen is unknown.

The V and J ends lost 0 bases and 3 bases respectively, with 13 bases between them. CDR3 length: 15 amino acids. Germline assignment: CDR1 SGHRS and CDR2 YFSETQ. This clonotype originated in a man aged 18 to 35 in good health. The chain links TRBV5-1 to TRBJ2-7; D tentatively fits TRBD1 or TRBD2 (5 bases each). Sequencing input: naive CD4+ T cells sorted from blood. Subset described: CD45RA+ positively selected. In nucleotides, the CDR3 is TGCGCCAGCAGCTTGGCCTCGGGGCTTAACTACGAGCAGTACTTC. It encodes CASSLASGLNYEQYF. Full variable domain (missing parts from reference TRBV5-1 and TRBJ2-7): KAGVTQTPRYLIKTRGQQVTLSCSPISGHRSVSWYQQTPGQGLQFLFEYFSETQRNKGNFPGRFSGRQFSNSRSEMNVSTLELGDSALYLCASSLASGLNYEQYFGPGTRLTVT.